The 26 T cell receptor beta chains below were found in one sample sequenced in a study of shared clonotypes between healthy human individuals. Assay used: immunoSEQ multiplex PCR; TCRdb lists only in-frame clones, some missing. The sample comprises some 2,100,000 clones, around 93% of which are singletons, and over 1.5% rests with the top ten. Naive CD8 isolation took CD45RO-negative cells positively selected for CCR7 and excluded terminally differentiated effector memory CD45RA+ cells. Sequenced: naive CD8+ T cells from PBMCs. The receptors were gathered from a young man in good health. Some clones in this sample may be carry-over from other donors' samples.

This chain joins TRBV4-1 and TRBJ1-2, with 12 nucleotides matching TRBD1. Per germline, CDR1 MGHRA and CDR2 YSYEKL. The CDR3 is made up of 16 amino acids. J was trimmed by 4 bases and V by 1 base; bases with no gene match: 4. The CDR3 loop reads CASSQARDRGLYGYTF. The CDR3, as DNA: TGCGCCAGCAGCCAAGCTCGGGACAGGGGGCTCTATGGCTACACCTTC.

The V and J genes are TRBV28 and TRBJ2-7; 8 nucleotides line up with TRBD1. Losses at the gene ends were 6 bases for V and 1 base for J; bases not matched to a gene: 14. The CDR3 totals 17 residues. Germline V gene sequence: CDR1 MDHEN, CDR2 SYDVKM. The CDR3 sequence is CASRPHGSQGASYEQYF. The CDR3 coding sequence is TGTGCCAGCAGGCCGCACGGATCCCAGGGGGCTTCCTACGAGCAGTACTTC.

The rearrangement links TRBV18 to TRBJ2-5, with 9 bases matching TRBD2. Trimming cost V 0 bases and J 5 bases; bases outside gene matches: 10. The CDR3 is made up of 17 amino acids. CDR1 is KGHSH and CDR2 is LQKENI in the germline V gene. The CDR3 here is CASSPPKIAGVFETQYF. CDR3 bases: TGTGCCAGCTCACCACCGAAAATAGCGGGAGTCTTTGAGACCCAGTACTTC.

The rearrangement links TRBV4-2 to TRBJ1-1; D ambiguous. CDR3 length: 14 amino acids. V was pared by 4 bases and J by 1 base, with 10 bases between. CDR1 and CDR2 from the germline V gene are LGHNA and YNFKEQ. The CDR3 reads CASSPAGSNTEAFF. DNA of the CDR3: TGTGCCAGCAGCCCTGCGGGCTCGAACACTGAAGCTTTCTTT.

The chain's CDR3 is CASSNPREKPSYYEQYF. CDR3 in DNA: TGTGCCAGCAGCAATCCAAGGGAGAAACCCTCCTACTACGAGCAGTACTTC. This sequence joins TRBV9 and TRBJ2-7; perhaps TRBD2 as D (5 bases). There are 17 residues in the CDR3. V gave up 4 bases and J gave up 3 bases, with 23 bases separating them. CDR1 is SGDLS and CDR2 is YYNGEE in the germline V gene.

This clone is a singleton in its sample. V is TRBV14 and J is TRBJ2-3; 9 bases are shared with TRBD1. Germline CDR1 SGHDN, CDR2 FVKESK. The ends lost 5 bases at V and 1 base at J; junction bases unmatched: 4. The CDR3 is 15 amino acids. The CDR3 spells CASSSRQGGTDTQYF. The CDR3 DNA is TGTGCCAGCAGCTCCCGACAGGGGGGCACAGATACGCAGTATTTT.

The chain employs TRBV27 and TRBJ2-1, with no clear D. The CDR3 sequence is 13 residues long. V lost 3 bases to trimming and J lost 6 bases, with 9 bases between them. Germline CDR1 MNHEY, CDR2 SMNVEV (reference sequence). CDR3 in amino acids: CASSFGGSNEQFF. The CDR3 DNA reads TGTGCCAGCAGTTTCGGCGGATCCAATGAGCAGTTCTTC.

The chain carries TRBV27 and TRBJ2-1; 10 bases are shared with TRBD1. The CDR3 length is 16 residues. J gave up 7 bases and V 2 bases, and 8 bases lay outside the gene matches. The V gene's germline CDR1 is MNHEY and CDR2 SMNVEV (reference sequence). This CDR3 is CASSLPPGTGVNEQFF. In DNA, the CDR3 is TGTGCCAGCAGTTTACCCCCCGGGACAGGGGTTAATGAGCAGTTCTTC.

This rearrangement joins TRBV21-1 to TRBJ2-3; TRBD1, the table's D call, lacks a check against the DNA. TRBV21-1 is shown as a pseudogene. The CDR3 spans 20 residues. DNA of the CDR3: TGTGCCAGCAGCAAATTAAGGTGTTTTAGACAGGGGATGGGCACAGATACGCAGTATTTT. Amino acids: CASSKLRCFRQGMGTDTQYF.

This clone has ten or more counts. The genes are TRBV6-5 and TRBJ2-1; TRBD1 matches 9 bases. The CDR3 spans 14 residues. Germline CDR1 is MNHEY and CDR2 is SVGAGI. V shed 2 bases and J 13 bases; nucleotides not matched to a gene: 9. CDR3 protein: CASSYDSGTGTQFF. CDR3 sequence (DNA): TGTGCCAGCAGTTACGATTCGGGGACAGGGACCCAGTTCTTC.

The chain carries TRBV28 and TRBJ2-7; 9 bases align to TRBD1. The length of the CDR3 is 15 residues. The trim removed 5 bases at V and 6 bases at J, leaving 11 bases unmatched. Germline V gene data show CDR1 as MDHEN and CDR2 as SYDVKM. The CDR3 DNA is TGTGCCAGCAGTCCCGCCGGGACAGGGTTCGCCGAGCAGTACTTC. As protein: CASSPAGTGFAEQYF.

The chain is built from TRBV27 and TRBJ2-1; 8 bases map to TRBD2. Germline loops: CDR1 MNHEY, CDR2 SMNVEV (reference sequence). The ends lost 4 bases at V and 6 bases at J; junction bases unmatched: 11. The CDR3 totals 16 residues. The CDR3 protein is CASSSPAGGRPNEQFF. In DNA, the CDR3 is TGTGCCAGCAGTTCTCCAGCGGGCGGGAGGCCCAATGAGCAGTTCTTC.

The V call is TRBV27, the J call TRBJ2-7; 9 positions agree with TRBD1. With 6 bases clipped from V and 6 bases from J, the junction kept 12 bases outside the gene matches. The CDR3 length is 15 residues. Germline values: CDR1 MNHEY, CDR2 SMNVEV (reference sequence). The CDR3 nucleotides are TGTGCCAGCAGGGGAACCGGGACAGGGAAGTCCGAGCAGTACTTC. It codes for CASRGTGTGKSEQYF.

This clone has only one observation. V gene TRBV28 combines with J gene TRBJ1-1, with D maybe TRBD1 (5 bases). V was trimmed by 2 bases and J by 0 bases, leaving 10 bases between them. CDR3 length equals 15 residues. Germline V CDR1 and CDR2: MDHEN, SYDVKM. In DNA form, the CDR3 reads TGTGCCAGCAGTTTAAATCGGGGGATGAACACTGAAGCTTTCTTT. Amino acids: CASSLNRGMNTEAFF. The complete variable domain, with remaining parts taken from reference TRBV28 and TRBJ1-1, reads DVKVTQSSRYLVKRTGEKVFLECVQDMDHENMFWYRQDPGLGLRLIYFSYDVKMKEKGDIPEGYSVSREKKERFSLILESASTNQTSMYLCASSLNRGMNTEAFFGQGTRLTVV.

The genes are TRBV4-3 and TRBJ2-1; 10 nucleotides line up with TRBD2. The CDR3 totals 19 residues. V lost 0 bases to trimming and J lost 5 bases; unmatched junction nucleotides: 13. The germline CDR1 and CDR2 sequences are LGHNA and YSLEER. The CDR3 bases are TGCGCCAGCAGCCAAGACGGGCTAGCGGGAGCCGGGGTAGACAATGAGCAGTTCTTC. It yields the protein CASSQDGLAGAGVDNEQFF.

The chain has TRBV30 and TRBJ2-1, with a tentative D call TRBD2 (5 bases). CDR3 length equals 14 residues. Trimming pared 0 bases from V and 0 bases from J, leaving 6 bases between. CDR1 GTSNPN and CDR2 SVGIG come from the germline V gene (reference sequence). The CDR3, as DNA: TGTGCCTGGAGTGTAACTAGCTCCTACAATGAGCAGTTCTTC. Protein sequence: CAWSVTSSYNEQFF.

V gene TRBV7-9 combines with J gene TRBJ2-7, with TRBD1 identical over 7 bases. This CDR3 is built from 14 residues. The germline V gene encodes CDR1 SEHNR and CDR2 FQNEAQ (reference sequence). V shed 5 bases, J shed 4 bases, and the junction held 8 bases outside the gene matches. The CDR3 is CASSQTGPSYEQYF. The CDR3 bases are TGTGCCAGCAGCCAGACAGGGCCTAGTTACGAGCAGTACTTC.

J is TRBJ1-3 and V is TRBV9; D uncertain. The V gene lost 0 bases and the J gene lost 2 bases, with 9 bases spanning the gap. Germline V lookup: CDR1 SGDLS, CDR2 YYNGEE. This CDR3 has 15 residues. CDR3 protein: CASSVGGAPGNTIYF. The CDR3 DNA follows: TGTGCCAGCAGCGTAGGGGGTGCGCCTGGAAACACCATATATTTT.

This chain connects TRBV5-1 to TRBJ2-2, with D tentatively TRBD1 or TRBD2 (5 bases each). V dropped 2 bases and J dropped 1 base, with 15 bases sitting between them. This CDR3 has 17 residues. CDR1 is SGHRS and CDR2 is YFSETQ in the germline V gene. The CDR3: CASSLLRRDGNTGELFF. The CDR3 region has the DNA TGCGCCAGCAGCTTACTACGACGGGACGGGAACACCGGGGAGCTGTTTTTT.

Here the CDR3 reads CASRDSAYSNQPQHF. DNA for the CDR3: TGTGCCAGCAGGGACAGTGCGTATAGCAATCAGCCCCAGCATTTT. The chain is built from TRBV6-4 and TRBJ1-5; D is possibly TRBD1 (6 bases). Deletions cut 6 bases from V and 0 bases from J, with 12 bases between. The CDR3 extends over 15 amino acids. Germline loops: CDR1 MRHNA, CDR2 SNTAGT.

The chain couples TRBV4-3 to TRBJ1-5; 9 bases align to TRBD1. Looked up from germline, CDR1 is LGHNA and CDR2 is YSLEER. V dropped 1 base and J dropped 2; count of bases not matched to a gene: 3. This CDR3 spans 16 amino acids. The CDR3 coding sequence is TGCGCCAGCAGCCAAGGGACAGGGGTGGGCAATCAGCCCCAGCATTTT. Translating it yields CASSQGTGVGNQPQHF.

CDR3 nucleotide sequence: TGTGCCAGCAGCGGGAGGACCCTGTTGGGGAGGGGTGAGCAGTTCTTC. Amino acids: CASSGRTLLGRGEQFF. This chain connects TRBV9 to TRBJ2-1; TRBD2 matches 7 bases. Germline loops: CDR1 SGDLS, CDR2 YYNGEE. The CDR3 is 16 residues long. The V and J ends lost 3 bases and 9 bases, in that order; junction bases with no gene match: 15.

The J gene is TRBJ2-7, the V gene TRBV27, with D uncertain. Trimming removed 5 bases from V and 5 bases from J, with 13 bases in between. Germline values: CDR1 MNHEY, CDR2 SMNVEV (reference sequence). The CDR3 spans 13 residues. This CDR3 reads CASSISSIHEQYF. The CDR3, as DNA: TGTGCCAGCAGTATTTCCTCTATCCACGAGCAGTACTTC.

The gene calls are TRBV10-1 and TRBJ2-7, with D possibly matching TRBD2 (5 bases). Trimming left V 6 bases short and J 7 bases short, with 19 bases between. Germline-derived CDR1 and CDR2 are WNHNN and SYGVQD (reference sequence). This CDR3 region has 14 residues. Written as DNA, the CDR3 is TGCGCCAGCAGCCCCGGACGCCGCCAGCGGGAGCAGTACTTC. This codes for CASSPGRRQREQYF.

The CDR3 here is CASSERQPGYTF. The CDR3 DNA is TGTGCCAGCAGTGAAAGGCAGCCTGGCTACACCTTC. This chain links TRBV6-1 with TRBJ1-2; D is unresolved. The CDR3 spans 12 residues. Germline loops: CDR1 MNHNS, CDR2 SASEGT. V was cut by 2 bases and J by 7 bases, with 8 bases left in between.

In this sample, this clone turned up once. This chain links TRBV27 with TRBJ2-3, with TRBD2 identical over 9 bases. The CDR3 sequence is 16 residues long. Trimming cost V 1 base and J 6 bases; bases outside gene matches: 8. The germline CDR1 and CDR2 sequences are MNHEY and SMNVEV (reference sequence). CDR3 sequence: CASSLWGGLAGDTQYF. CDR3 DNA sequence: TGTGCCAGCAGTTTATGGGGGGGACTAGCAGGTGATACGCAGTATTTT.